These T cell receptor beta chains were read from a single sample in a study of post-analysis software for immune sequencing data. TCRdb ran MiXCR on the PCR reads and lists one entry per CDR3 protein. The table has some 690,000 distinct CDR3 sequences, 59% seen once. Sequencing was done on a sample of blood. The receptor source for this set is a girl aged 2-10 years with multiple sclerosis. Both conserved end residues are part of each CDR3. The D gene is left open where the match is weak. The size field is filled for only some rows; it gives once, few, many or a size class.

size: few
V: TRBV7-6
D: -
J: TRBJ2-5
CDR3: CASSLVFAGPGETQYF
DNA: TGTGCCAGCAGCTTAGTCTTCGCAGGCCCCGGAGAGACCCAGTACTTC

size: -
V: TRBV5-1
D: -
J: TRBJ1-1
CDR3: CASSPRTGRMNTEAFF
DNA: TGCGCCAGCAGCCCACGGACGGGCAGAATGAACACTGAAGCTTTCTTT

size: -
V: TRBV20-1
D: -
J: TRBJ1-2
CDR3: CSASKPSLIDYGYTF
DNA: TGCAGTGCTTCTAAGCCCTCGCTGATCGACTATGGCTACACCTTC

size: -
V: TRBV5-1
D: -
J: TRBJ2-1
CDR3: CASSLGPDREQFF
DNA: TGCGCCAGCAGCTTGGGGCCAGATAGGGAGCAGTTCTTC

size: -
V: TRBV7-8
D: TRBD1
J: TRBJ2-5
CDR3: CASSVDRGETQYF
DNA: TGTGCCAGCAGCGTAGACAGGGGAGAGACCCAGTACTTC

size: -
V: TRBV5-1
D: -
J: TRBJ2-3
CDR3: CASSSSIRDTQYF
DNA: TGCGCCAGCAGCTCTTCAATTAGGGATACGCAGTATTTT

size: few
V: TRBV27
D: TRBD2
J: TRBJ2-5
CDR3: CASSSSGVQETQYF
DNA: TGTGCCAGCAGTTCTAGCGGGGTACAAGAGACCCAGTACTTC

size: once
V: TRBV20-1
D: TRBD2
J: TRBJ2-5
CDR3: CSARGSGLAGSQETQYF
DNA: TGCAGTGCTAGAGGGTCTGGACTAGCGGGGAGCCAAGAGACCCAGTACTTC

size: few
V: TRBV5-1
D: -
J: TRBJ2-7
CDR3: CASSLAALTYEQYF
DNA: TGCGCCAGCAGCTTGGCCGCTCTTACCTACGAGCAGTACTTC

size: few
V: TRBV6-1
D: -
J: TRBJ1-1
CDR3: CASGGQGWAFF
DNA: TGTGCCAGCGGGGGCCAGGGATGGGCTTTCTTT

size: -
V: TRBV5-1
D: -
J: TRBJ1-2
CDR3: CASSLGDTRNYGYTF
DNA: TGCGCCAGCAGCTTGGGGGACACCAGAAACTATGGCTACACCTTC

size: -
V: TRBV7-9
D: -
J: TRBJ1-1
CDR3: CASSFPLQGAAFF
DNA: TGTGCCAGCAGCTTTCCCCTTCAGGGTGCAGCTTTCTTT

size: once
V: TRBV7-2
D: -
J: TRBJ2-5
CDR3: CASSFGGGAEETQYF
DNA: TGTGCCAGCAGCTTTGGAGGGGGGGCTGAAGAGACCCAGTACTTC

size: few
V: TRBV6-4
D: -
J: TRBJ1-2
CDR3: CASRKGNLNYGYTF
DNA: TGTGCCAGCAGAAAAGGGAATCTCAACTATGGCTACACCTTC

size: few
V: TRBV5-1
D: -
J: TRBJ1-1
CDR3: CASSSGTPESRAFF
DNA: TGCGCCAGCAGCTCCGGGACCCCGGAGAGTAGAGCTTTCTTT

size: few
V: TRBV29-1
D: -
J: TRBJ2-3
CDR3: CSVAGRLRTDTQYF
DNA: TGCAGCGTTGCCGGTCGGCTTCGCACAGATACGCAGTATTTT

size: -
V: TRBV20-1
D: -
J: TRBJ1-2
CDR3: CSASSQGGGYGYTF
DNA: TGCAGTGCGTCCTCACAGGGAGGAGGCTATGGCTACACCTTC

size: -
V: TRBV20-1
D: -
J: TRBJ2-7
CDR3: CSALRSEQYF
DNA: TGCAGTGCGCTCCGGAGCGAGCAGTACTTC

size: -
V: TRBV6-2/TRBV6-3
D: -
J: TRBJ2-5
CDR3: CASSCGQYQETQYF
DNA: TGTGCCAGCAGTTGCGGGCAGTATCAAGAGACCCAGTACTTC

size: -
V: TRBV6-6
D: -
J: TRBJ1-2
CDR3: CASSFRTNYGYTF
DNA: TGTGCCAGCAGCTTCAGAACTAACTATGGCTACACCTTC

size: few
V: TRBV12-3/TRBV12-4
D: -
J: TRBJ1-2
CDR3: CASAGQEDGYTF
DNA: TGTGCCAGCGCGGGCCAAGAGGATGGCTACACCTTC

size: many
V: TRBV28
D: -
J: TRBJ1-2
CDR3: CASSLGGGYGYTF
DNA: TGTGCCAGCAGCTTAGGTGGGGGCTATGGCTACACCTTC

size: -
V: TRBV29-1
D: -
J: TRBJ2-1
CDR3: CSVAGQAGSSYNEQFF
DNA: TGCAGCGTGGCCGGGCAGGCGGGGAGCTCCTACAATGAGCAGTTCTTC

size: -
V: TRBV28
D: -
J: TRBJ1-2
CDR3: CASSALTGSGGYTF
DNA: TGTGCCAGCAGTGCTCTAACAGGGTCAGGAGGCTACACCTTC

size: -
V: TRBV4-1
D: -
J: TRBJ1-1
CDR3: CASSKGPANTEAFF
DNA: TGCGCCAGCAGCAAGGGACCGGCGAACACTGAAGCTTTCTTT

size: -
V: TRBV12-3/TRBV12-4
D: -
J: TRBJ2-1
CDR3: CASSLNRVDEQFF
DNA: TGTGCCAGCAGTTTAAACAGGGTCGATGAGCAGTTCTTC

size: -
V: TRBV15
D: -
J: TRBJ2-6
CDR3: CATSREGTGANVLTF
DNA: TGTGCCACCAGCAGAGAAGGGACTGGGGCCAACGTCCTGACTTTC

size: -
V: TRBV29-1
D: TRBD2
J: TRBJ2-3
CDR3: CSVRVAGSTDTQYF
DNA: TGCAGCGTCCGTGTAGCGGGTTCGACAGATACGCAGTATTTT

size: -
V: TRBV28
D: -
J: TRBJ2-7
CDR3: CATSKSWRNYEQYF
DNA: TGTGCCACCTCGAAAAGTTGGCGGAACTACGAGCAGTACTTC

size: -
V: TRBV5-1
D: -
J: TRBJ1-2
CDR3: CASSPTGSSINYGYTF
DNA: TGCGCCAGCAGCCCGACAGGCTCCTCCATTAACTATGGCTACACCTTC

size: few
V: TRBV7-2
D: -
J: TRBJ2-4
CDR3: CASSLGGAVAKNIQYF
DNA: TGTGCCAGCAGCTTGGGGGGAGCGGTAGCCAAAAACATTCAGTACTTC

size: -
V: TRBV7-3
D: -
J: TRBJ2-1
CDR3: CATSPGHTYNEQFF
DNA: TGTGCCACAAGTCCGGGACATACATACAATGAGCAGTTCTTC